The 25 T cell receptor beta chains in this list originate from one sample, sequenced in a study of T cell responses to AZD1222 COVID-19 vaccine. The protocol was immunoSEQ multiplex PCR, while the TCRdb copy is restricted to in-frame clones and leaves out a portion. The sample has 100,000 to 150,000 clones; 75% to 90% are singletons. The source was peripheral blood, collected on day 0 of AZD1222 vaccination. The receptors come from an adult in good health.

CDR3 coding DNA: TGTGCCAGCAGTTTCAGGCTCGGGGGCTACACCTTC. It yields the protein CASSFRLGGYTF. The chain has TRBV12-3 or TRBV12-4 and TRBJ1-2; D is unresolved. Trimming cost V 3 bases and J 8 bases, with 10 bases left between them. The CDR3 is 12 amino acids.

The rearrangement joins TRBV7-8 to TRBJ1-5; D uncertain. V was shortened by 3 bases and J by 7 bases, with 13 bases between the two germline ends. Germline CDR1 SGHVS, CDR2 FQNEAQ. CDR3 size: 14 residues. CDR3 residues: CASSLQVKEQPQHF. Written as DNA, the CDR3 is TGTGCCAGCAGCTTGCAGGTGAAAGAGCAGCCCCAGCATTTT.

V usage is TRBV6-6 and J usage is TRBJ2-7; D remains ambiguous. V lost 2 bases, J lost 3 bases, and 11 bases lay in between. This CDR3 has 14 amino acids. Per germline, CDR1 MNHNY and CDR2 SVGAGI (reference sequence). The CDR3 here is CASSYQLPNYEQYF. CDR3 sequence (DNA): TGTGCCAGCAGTTACCAACTCCCCAACTACGAGCAGTACTTC.

The chain links TRBV19 to TRBJ1-3; TRBD1 might be the D (5 bases). Germline V gives CDR1 LNHDA, CDR2 SQIVND (reference sequence). V lost 8 bases and J 0 bases, leaving 11 bases between the germline ends. The CDR3 has 14 amino acids. The CDR3 coding sequence is TGTGCCAGTCACACAGGATTCTCTGGAAACACCATATATTTT. Amino acids: CASHTGFSGNTIYF.

This chain uses TRBV12-5 with TRBJ1-5; TRBD1 aligns across 9 bases. The CDR3 contains 15 residues. The V gene end was trimmed by 4 bases and the J gene end by 4 bases; junction bases not matched to a gene: 5. From germline, CDR1 is LGHNT and CDR2 FRNRAP. DNA for the CDR3: TGTGCTAGTGGTTCCGGGACAGGGATGAATCAGCCCCAGCATTTT. Protein: CASGSGTGMNQPQHF.

About this clone itself: The identical CDR3 is also encoded by other nucleotide sequences in the sample. The V gene is TRBV5-1, the J gene TRBJ1-2; no reliable D call. V shed 0 bases and J shed 2 bases, with 8 bases lying between them. Germline V gene lookup returns CDR1 SGHRS and CDR2 YFSETQ. The CDR3 is 14 residues long. DNA of the CDR3: TGCGCCAGCAGCTTGGCTGGCACAAACTATGGCTACACCTTC. The encoded protein is CASSLAGTNYGYTF. Supplemented by reference TRBV5-1 and TRBJ1-2, the full variable domain reads KAGVTQTPRYLIKTRGQQVTLSCSPISGHRSVSWYQQTPGQGLQFLFEYFSETQRNKGNFPGRFSGRQFSNSRSEMNVSTLELGDSALYLCASSLAGTNYGYTFGSGTRLTVV.

V gene TRBV29-1 combines with J gene TRBJ2-7; D call uncertain. The length of the CDR3 is 12 residues. Germline V gene data show CDR1 as SQVTM and CDR2 as ANQGSEA. The germline V and J ends were trimmed by 4 bases and 4 bases, with 11 bases remaining between them. The DNA for the CDR3 is TGCAGCGTTGGAGGCGCAAAATACGAGCAGTACTTC. Amino acids: CSVGGAKYEQYF.

CDR3 loop: CASSQEVSGELFF. CDR3 nucleotide sequence: TGTGCCAGCAGTCAGGAGGTTTCCGGGGAGCTGTTTTTT. The V call is TRBV11-3, the J call TRBJ2-2, with D perhaps matching TRBD2 (5 bases). The V end was cut by 6 bases, the J end by 6 bases, with 11 bases between. Germline CDR1 and CDR2: SGHNT and YENEEA. CDR3 length: 13 residues.

V gene TRBV9 combines with J gene TRBJ2-5; D call uncertain. The CDR3 covers 14 residues. V was shortened by 0 bases and J by 0 bases, with 6 bases between the two germline ends. CDR1 and CDR2 from the germline V gene are SGDLS and YYNGEE. CDR3 protein: CASSVGWNQETQYF. The CDR3 nucleotides are TGTGCCAGCAGCGTAGGGTGGAACCAAGAGACCCAGTACTTC.

A single count supports this clone. This chain links TRBV19 with TRBJ2-3; tentatively, D is TRBD2 (6 bases). This CDR3 contains 15 residues. The germline V gene has CDR1 LNHDA and CDR2 SQIVND (reference sequence). Trimming cost V 3 bases and J 5 bases, with 15 bases left between them. DNA for the CDR3: TGTGCCAGTAGTATGTTCGGGAGTCCAGGAGATACGCAGTATTTT. Residues: CASSMFGSPGDTQYF. The variable domain in full, completed from reference TRBV19 and TRBJ2-3, reads DGGITQSPKYLFRKEGQNVTLSCEQNLNHDAMYWYRQDPGQGLRLIYYSQIVNDFQKGDIAEGYSVSREKKESFPLTVTSAQKNPTAFYLCASSMFGSPGDTQYFGPGTRLTVL.

CDR3 region: CASSLTGGVEAFF. The CDR3 region has the DNA TGTGCCAGCAGTTTGACAGGGGGCGTTGAAGCTTTCTTT. The rearrangement joins TRBV7-2 to TRBJ1-1; 10 bases align to TRBD1. Unmatched junction bases numbered 5, after V lost 6 bases and J lost 7 bases. Germline CDR1 and CDR2: SGHTA and FQGNSA. This CDR3 has 13 residues.

The V gene is TRBV11-2, the J gene TRBJ1-4; tentative D call: TRBD1 (5 bases). This CDR3 contains 15 residues. Germline V lookup: CDR1 SGHAT, CDR2 FQNNGV. Deletions cut 1 base from V and 7 bases from J, with 13 bases between. The CDR3 is CASSLVWGVSEKLFF. As DNA, the CDR3 is TGTGCCAGCAGCTTAGTCTGGGGCGTGAGTGAAAAACTGTTTTTT.

The chain combines TRBV19 with TRBJ1-1, with TRBD1 matching over 8 bases. Germline V gene sequence: CDR1 LNHDA, CDR2 SQIVND (reference sequence). The junction had 5 bases not matched to a gene; V was cut back by 10 bases and J by 7 bases. This CDR3 region has 11 residues. The CDR3 DNA is TGTGCCACCCGACAGGGGTTTGAAGCTTTCTTT. Protein: CATRQGFEAFF.

The chain recombines TRBV13 with TRBJ1-4; D gene ambiguous. The germline V gene has CDR1 PRHDT and CDR2 FYEKMQ (reference sequence). CDR3 length equals 14 residues. The V end lost 5 bases, the J end lost 4 bases, and 11 bases lay between the germline ends. In DNA form, the CDR3 reads TGTGCCAGCAGCCAAGACCGGAGTAATGAAAAACTGTTTTTT. This codes for CASSQDRSNEKLFF.

The chain is built from TRBV18 and TRBJ2-5; 7 bases line up with TRBD2. Germline-derived CDR1 and CDR2 are KGHSH and LQKENI. J was trimmed by 3 bases and V by 6 bases; bases with no gene match: 7. The CDR3 spans 14 residues. The CDR3 DNA reads as TGTGCCAGCTCTCCGGCAGCGGGGAAAGAGACCCAGTACTTC. The encoded protein is CASSPAAGKETQYF.

The V gene is TRBV6-5, the J gene TRBJ2-7; D gene ambiguous. The CDR3 consists of 15 residues. The germline gives CDR1 MNHEY, CDR2 SVGAGI. The V end was cut by 0 bases, the J end by 8 bases, with 17 bases between. The CDR3 region has the DNA TGTGCCAGCAGTTACTCCCAGGCGACGGTTGAGAAGCAGTACTTC. Translated: CASSYSQATVEKQYF.

The chain is built from TRBV12-3 or TRBV12-4 and TRBJ2-7; D possibly uses TRBD1 or TRBD2 (6 bases each). There are 13 residues in the CDR3. V was clipped by 5 bases and J by 12 bases, with 20 bases between them. The CDR3 nucleotides are TGTGCCAGCAGTCGCCCGGGGGACATTCGCCTGTACTTC. It translates to CASSRPGDIRLYF.

Written as DNA, the CDR3 is TGTGCCAGCAGTGACCCGCGGACTCCTCATGCTTATGGCTACACCTTC. Its translation: CASSDPRTPHAYGYTF. J is TRBJ1-2 and V is TRBV6-1; D unresolved. V lost 3 bases to trimming and J lost 5 bases, with 19 bases between them. Germline V gene lookup returns CDR1 MNHNS and CDR2 SASEGT. CDR3 length: 16 residues.

This chain joins TRBV7-9 and TRBJ1-2; the match to TRBD1 covers 7 bases. After removal of 4 bases from V and 7 bases from J, the junction contained 6 bases not matched to a gene. The CDR3 totals 13 residues. Germline V CDR1 and CDR2: SEHNR, FQNEAQ (reference sequence). The CDR3 coding sequence is TGTGCCAGCAGCTGGCAGGGGGAAGGTGGCTACACCTTC. Residues: CASSWQGEGGYTF.

In DNA form, the CDR3 reads TGTGCCAGCAGCGTAGAAATATCGGGGGACAGCTATGGCTACACCTTC. It yields the protein CASSVEISGDSYGYTF. V and J are TRBV9 and TRBJ1-2, with 7 positions matching TRBD1. This CDR3 region has 16 residues. The ends lost 0 bases at V and 4 bases at J; junction bases unmatched: 9. Germline V gene sequence: CDR1 SGDLS, CDR2 YYNGEE.

The chain employs TRBV14 and TRBJ1-2; D might be TRBD1 (5 bases). The CDR3 has 12 amino acids. The germline V gene encodes CDR1 SGHDN and CDR2 FVKESK. V lost 3 bases and J 5 bases, leaving 7 bases between the germline ends. The chain's CDR3 is CASSQTDYGYTF. CDR3 DNA: TGTGCCAGCAGCCAGACAGATTATGGCTACACCTTC. Full variable domain (remainder filled in from reference TRBV14 and TRBJ1-2): EAGVTQFPSHSVIEKGQTVTLRCDPISGHDNLYWYRRVMGKEIKFLLHFVKESKQDESGMPNNRFLAERTGGTYSTLKVQPAELEDSGVYFCASSQTDYGYTFGSGTRLTVV.

This chain connects TRBV4-3 to TRBJ2-1; D is tentatively TRBD1 or TRBD2 (5 bases each). This CDR3 spans 15 amino acids. Germline values: CDR1 LGHNA, CDR2 YSLEER. V shed 4 bases and J shed 10 bases, with 20 bases lying between them. For the CDR3, the DNA is TGCGCCAGCAGCCCGGCCCTTGGGGCCCGGGACGAGCAGTTCTTC. Translated, it gives CASSPALGARDEQFF.

Only a few counts were recorded for this clone. The chain is built from TRBV6-4 and TRBJ1-1; 10 positions agree with TRBD1. Germline CDR1 is MRHNA and CDR2 is SNTAGT. The CDR3 has 13 amino acids. V shed 6 bases, J shed 11 bases, and the junction held 9 bases outside the gene matches. In nucleotides, the CDR3 is TGTGCCAGCAGGACCCCTGGGACAGGGGTTGCTTTCTTT. This gives the protein CASRTPGTGVAFF.

The J gene is TRBJ2-7, the V gene TRBV12-3 or TRBV12-4; D is ambiguous. Trimming pared 5 bases from V and 4 bases from J, leaving 6 bases between. The CDR3 covers 11 residues. The CDR3 region has the DNA TGTGCCAGCAGTCGGCTTTACGAGCAGTACTTC. This sequence encodes CASSRLYEQYF.

The chain employs TRBV5-1 and TRBJ2-1, with 13 bases identical to TRBD2. The germline V gene encodes CDR1 SGHRS and CDR2 YFSETQ. This CDR3 spans 15 amino acids. Germline trimming cut 3 bases from V and 10 bases from J; bases unmatched to any gene: 7. CDR3: CASSSGTSGMGEQFF. The CDR3 DNA is TGCGCCAGCAGCTCCGGGACTAGCGGGATGGGAGAGCAGTTCTTC.